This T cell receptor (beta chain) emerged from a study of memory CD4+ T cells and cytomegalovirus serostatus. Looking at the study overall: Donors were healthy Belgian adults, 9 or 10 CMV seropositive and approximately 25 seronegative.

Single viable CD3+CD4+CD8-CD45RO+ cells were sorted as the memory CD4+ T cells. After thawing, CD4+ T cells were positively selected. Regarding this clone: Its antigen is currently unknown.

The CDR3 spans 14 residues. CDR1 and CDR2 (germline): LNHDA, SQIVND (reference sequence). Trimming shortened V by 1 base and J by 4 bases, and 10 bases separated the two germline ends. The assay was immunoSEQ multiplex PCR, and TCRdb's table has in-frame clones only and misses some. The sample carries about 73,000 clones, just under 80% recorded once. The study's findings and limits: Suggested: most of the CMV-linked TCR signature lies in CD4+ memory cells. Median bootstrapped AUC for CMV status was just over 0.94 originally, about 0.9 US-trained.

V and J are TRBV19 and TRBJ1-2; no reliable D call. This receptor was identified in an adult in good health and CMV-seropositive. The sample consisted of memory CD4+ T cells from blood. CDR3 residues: CASSIGAGFYGYTF. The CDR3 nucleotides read TGTGCCAGTAGTATAGGAGCAGGCTTCTATGGCTACACCTTC.